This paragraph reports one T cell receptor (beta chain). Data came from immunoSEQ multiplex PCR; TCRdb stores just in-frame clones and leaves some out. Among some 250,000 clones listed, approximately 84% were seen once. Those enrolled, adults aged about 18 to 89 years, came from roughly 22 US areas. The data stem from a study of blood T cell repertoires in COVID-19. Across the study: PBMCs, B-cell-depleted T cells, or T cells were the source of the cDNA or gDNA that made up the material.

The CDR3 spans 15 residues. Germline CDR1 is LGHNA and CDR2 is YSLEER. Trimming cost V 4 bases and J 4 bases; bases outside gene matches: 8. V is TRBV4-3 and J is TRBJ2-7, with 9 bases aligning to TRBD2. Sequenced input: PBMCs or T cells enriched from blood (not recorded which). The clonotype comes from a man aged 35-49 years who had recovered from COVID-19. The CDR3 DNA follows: TGCGCCAGCAGCCTATCACTAGCGGGTCAATACGAGCAGTACTTC. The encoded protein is CASSLSLAGQYEQYF.